This T cell receptor (beta chain) was sequenced in a study of shared clonotypes between healthy human individuals. Broader study findings: Donor scarcity curtailed the genetic and exposure-history diversity represented herein. Between a few donors, naive CD4 clonotypes were shared at a level of around 5.2%.

Profiled with immunoSEQ multiplex PCR; TCRdb holds only in-frame clones, not every one. The data show almost 750,000 clones, with about two thirds seen just once and over 1.5% held by the top ten. Between the trimmed V and J ends, which lost 0 bases and 4 bases, there was a span of 11 bases. The CDR3 consists of 15 residues. The germline CDR1 and CDR2 sequences are SGHRS and YFSETQ. As to this clone: Antigen: not known. The sample carries other DNA sequences with the same CDR3.

The V and J genes are TRBV5-1 and TRBJ2-1; D is unclear. The TCR comes from a woman in her twenties or thirties in good health. The source material was memory CD4+ T cells sorted from blood. The subset was: CD45RA-negative fraction. The CDR3 region is CASSLDTSTYNEQFF. CDR3 DNA: TGCGCCAGCAGCTTGGACACCTCAACATACAATGAGCAGTTCTTC.